This T cell receptor beta chain was found in a study of CD8+ T cells in alopecia areata. General study points: Scalp and blood samples kept many expanded lesional clones throughout tofacitinib. Lesional tissue from the scalp (especially in alopecia totalis/universalis) showed higher clonality than normal scalp.

As for treatment: oral pan-JAK inhibitor, 5-10 mg twice daily. The ends were cut back, 3 bases at V and 0 bases at J, with 12 bases in the middle. The CDR3 has 16 amino acids. Germline-derived CDR1 and CDR2 are SGHTA and FQGNSA. After isolation, RNA underwent reverse transcription to generate cDNA as the sequencing template. Some clones are missing from TCRdb's copy, which holds only in-frame ones; the method was immunoSEQ multiplex PCR. This sample carries 150,000 to 200,000 clones, about three fifths of them seen once, and the ten largest clones take under 1.2%. Concerning this clone: Its target is not known.

The sequence was collected from a human donor with alopecia areata. The chain is built from TRBV7-2 and TRBJ2-1; D is uncertain. Sequenced here: CD4+ T cells sorted from blood, sampled at week 24, from a patient treated with tofacitinib. CDR3 bases: TGTGCCAGCAGCTTCGAAGCGCTAAGCTCCTACAATGAGCAGTTCTTC. Its translation is CASSFEALSSYNEQFF.